These 2 T cell receptor beta chains originate from one sample sequenced in a study of blood T cell repertoires in COVID-19. Profiling relied on immunoSEQ multiplex PCR, and the TCRdb table lists in-frame clones only, not all of them. The sample contains about 180,000 clones, approximately 88% of which appear only once. The source material was peripheral blood. These receptors were collected from a woman aged 30 to 39 with acute or convalescent COVID-19.

This sequence joins TRBV12-5 and TRBJ2-1; D is possibly TRBD2 (6 bases). V lost 1 base and J lost 10, with 17 bases in between. Germline CDR1 and CDR2: LGHNT and FRNRAP. The CDR3 is 15 amino acids. DNA for the CDR3: TGTGCTAGTGGTTTGGGGGACTGGGGACCGGGGGAGCAGTTCTTC. It is translated as CASGLGDWGPGEQFF.

The chain uses TRBV10-3 and TRBJ2-4; weak D call: TRBD2 (6 bases). The CDR3 runs to 15 residues. The germline V and J ends were trimmed by 0 bases and 9 bases, with 15 bases remaining between them. Germline V gene lookup returns CDR1 ENHRY and CDR2 SYGVKD. In DNA, the CDR3 is TGTGCCATCAGTGAGTCGGGGGGTCGGTCGAGCATTCAGTACTTC. This translates into CAISESGGRSSIQYF.